This passage covers 27 T cell receptor beta chains from one sample sequenced in a study of T cell responses to AZD1222 COVID-19 vaccine. The protocol was immunoSEQ multiplex PCR, while the TCRdb copy is restricted to in-frame clones and leaves out a portion. The table has 95,000 to 150,000 clones, roughly 92% seen once; the top ten hold 1.7%. The sample was peripheral blood, taken on day 0 of AZD1222 vaccination. All receptors come from an adult in good health.

This chain links TRBV6-5 with TRBJ1-1; weak D call: TRBD1 (5 bases). V gave up 3 bases and J gave up 7 bases, with 15 bases separating them. CDR1 is MNHEY, CDR2 SVGAGI, per germline. This CDR3 is built from 14 residues. The CDR3 nucleotides are TGTGCCAGCAGTTATTCTTACGAGGGGAATGAAGCTTTCTTT. Its protein is CASSYSYEGNEAFF.

J is TRBJ1-5 and V is TRBV2; D gene unclear. Trimming removed 5 bases from V and 1 base from J, with 9 bases in between. Germline CDR1 and CDR2: SNHLY and FYNNEI. The CDR3 is made up of 14 amino acids. This CDR3 is CASSFRQSNQPQHF. CDR3 DNA: TGTGCCAGCAGTTTCCGACAAAGCAATCAGCCCCAGCATTTT.

The chain couples TRBV12-3 or TRBV12-4 to TRBJ1-2; 7 bases line up with TRBD1. V shed 6 bases, J shed 4 bases, and the junction held 5 bases outside the gene matches. The CDR3 is made up of 13 amino acids. The CDR3 sequence: CASSRQGPYGYTF. The DNA of the CDR3 is TGTGCCAGCAGCCGACAGGGACCCTATGGCTACACCTTC.

The chain recombines TRBV7-2 with TRBJ1-4; 7 bases line up with TRBD1. Germline values: CDR1 SGHTA, CDR2 FQGNSA. The V and J ends lost 1 base and 7 bases, in that order; junction bases with no gene match: 6. The CDR3 extends over 15 amino acids. The CDR3 loop reads CASSLGIQGGEKLFF. As DNA, the CDR3 is TGTGCCAGCAGCTTAGGAATCCAGGGGGGTGAAAAACTGTTTTTT. The full variable domain, completed using reference TRBV7-2 and TRBJ1-4, is GAGVSQSPSNKVTEKGKDVELRCDPISGHTALYWYRQSLGQGLEFLIYFQGNSAPDKSGLPSDRFSAERTGGSVSTLTIQRTQQEDSAVYLCASSLGIQGGEKLFFGSGTQLSVL.

The chain employs TRBV24-1 and TRBJ1-4; D remains unclear. Germline CDR1 and CDR2: KGHDR and SFDVKD. The V and J ends lost 3 bases and 13 bases respectively, with 11 bases between them. The CDR3 runs 12 residues. The CDR3 loop reads CATSDLQGGLFF. The DNA of the CDR3 is TGTGCCACCAGTGATCTACAAGGAGGACTGTTTTTT.

The V call is TRBV18, the J call TRBJ1-1, with unresolved D. The V end lost 6 bases, the J end lost 3 bases, and 8 bases lay between the germline ends. This CDR3 contains 12 residues. The germline V gene encodes CDR1 KGHSH and CDR2 LQKENI. The CDR3 region is CASSHPYTEAFF. The CDR3, as DNA: TGTGCCAGCTCCCACCCATACACTGAAGCTTTCTTT. Full variable domain (outside the CDR3, taken from reference TRBV18 and TRBJ1-1): NAGVMQNPRHLVRRRGQEARLRCSPMKGHSHVYWYRQLPEEGLKFMVYLQKENIIDESGMPKERFSAEFPKEGPSILRIQQVVRGDSAAYFCASSHPYTEAFFGQGTRLTVV.

The rearrangement uses TRBV19 and TRBJ1-5, with 11 bases that match TRBD1. Per germline, CDR1 LNHDA and CDR2 SQIVND (reference sequence). J lost 6 bases, V lost 3 bases, and 1 base had no gene match. CDR3 size: 14 residues. The CDR3 reads CASSMGQGGQPQHF. CDR3 bases: TGTGCCAGTAGTATGGGACAGGGGGGTCAGCCCCAGCATTTT.

The V call is TRBV7-9, the J call TRBJ1-1, with D uncertain. This CDR3 has 15 residues. Per germline, CDR1 SEHNR and CDR2 FQNEAQ (reference sequence). The V end was cut by 2 bases, the J end by 4 bases, with 14 bases between. CDR3: CASSLKDPSGTEAFF. The CDR3 DNA reads as TGTGCCAGCAGCTTAAAAGATCCTTCGGGCACTGAAGCTTTCTTT.

This chain uses TRBV5-8 with TRBJ2-1; 7 bases align to TRBD1. In germline, CDR1 is SGHTS, CDR2 YDEGEE. The CDR3 runs to 15 residues. J was trimmed by 4 bases and V by 0 bases; bases with no gene match: 4. The CDR3 sequence: CASSLDRGNYNEQFF. The CDR3 DNA reads as TGTGCCAGCAGCTTGGACAGGGGCAATTACAATGAGCAGTTCTTC.

V usage is TRBV6-1 and J usage is TRBJ1-4, with D possibly TRBD1 on 5 matching bases. Trimming took 3 bases from V and 3 from J, leaving 5 bases between them. CDR3 length: 13 amino acids. The germline V gene has CDR1 MNHNS and CDR2 SASEGT. In DNA form, the CDR3 reads TGTGCCAGCAGTGAGGGGCCTAATGAAAAACTGTTTTTT. Translating gives CASSEGPNEKLFF.

The chain couples TRBV11-3 to TRBJ1-1; no firm D call. Germline V gives CDR1 SGHNT, CDR2 YENEEA. Trimming shortened V by 0 bases and J by 6 bases, and 8 bases separated the two germline ends. The length of the CDR3 is 13 residues. CDR3 loop: CASSLEPQPEAFF. The CDR3 bases are TGTGCCAGCAGCTTAGAACCACAGCCTGAAGCTTTCTTT. Based on the CDR3 plus reference TRBV11-3 and TRBJ1-1, the full variable domain is EAGVVQSPRYKIIEKKQPVAFWCNPISGHNTLYWYLQNLGQGPELLIRYENEEAVDDSQLPKDRFSAERLKGVDSTLKIQPAELGDSAVYLCASSLEPQPEAFFGQGTRLTVV.

The chain is built from TRBV9 and TRBJ2-1; perhaps D is TRBD1 or TRBD2 (5 bases each). Trimming removed 0 bases at V and 7 bases at J, with 14 bases between. This CDR3 is built from 15 residues. In germline, CDR1 is SGDLS, CDR2 YYNGEE. The DNA for the CDR3 is TGTGCCAGCAGCGTAGATGAGGGGCGTCGGAATGAGCAGTTCTTC. This encodes CASSVDEGRRNEQFF.

The chain couples TRBV5-1 to TRBJ2-3; D possibly corresponds to TRBD2 (6 bases). The V end was cut by 5 bases, the J end by 3 bases, with 13 bases between. Per germline, CDR1 SGHRS and CDR2 YFSETQ. The CDR3 is 14 amino acids. The CDR3 loop reads CASRSGGFTDTQYF. CDR3 DNA: TGCGCCAGCAGGTCCGGGGGTTTTACAGATACGCAGTATTTT.

The rearrangement uses TRBV4-1 and TRBJ1-1, with D maybe TRBD1 (6 bases). Germline CDR1 reads MGHRA; CDR2 reads YSYEKL. The CDR3 is made up of 18 amino acids. V lost 4 bases and J 1 base, leaving 22 bases between the germline ends. The CDR3 sequence: CASSLPLSQGWGNTEAFF. The DNA for the CDR3 is TGCGCCAGCAGCCTGCCCCTATCCCAGGGGTGGGGGAACACTGAAGCTTTCTTT.

The chain combines TRBV19 with TRBJ1-3, with D hard to call. CDR1 LNHDA and CDR2 SQIVND come from the germline V gene (reference sequence). The V gene lost 3 bases and the J gene lost 1 base, with 13 bases spanning the gap. The CDR3 totals 16 residues. CDR3 bases: TGTGCCAGTAGTATTATTACCCTGGGATCTGGAAACACCATATATTTT. The encoded protein is CASSIITLGSGNTIYF. Combining the CDR3 with reference TRBV19 and TRBJ1-3 gives the whole variable domain DGGITQSPKYLFRKEGQNVTLSCEQNLNHDAMYWYRQDPGQGLRLIYYSQIVNDFQKGDIAEGYSVSREKKESFPLTVTSAQKNPTAFYLCASSIITLGSGNTIYFGEGSWLTVV.

V and J are TRBV11-2 and TRBJ1-1; 11 bases are a match to TRBD1. In germline, CDR1 is SGHAT, CDR2 FQNNGV. The CDR3 is made up of 13 amino acids. With V trimmed by 4 bases and J by 12 bases, 7 bases remained unmatched. This chain's CDR3 is CASSSGQGAKSFF. CDR3 nucleotides: TGTGCCAGCAGCTCCGGACAGGGGGCTAAATCTTTCTTT.

This chain links TRBV18 with TRBJ1-2; 10 positions agree with TRBD1. The CDR3 runs 14 residues. V lost 3 bases to trimming and J lost 5 bases; unmatched junction nucleotides: 3. Germline assignment: CDR1 KGHSH and CDR2 LQKENI. This chain's CDR3 is CASSPGQGPYGYTF. The DNA of the CDR3 is TGTGCCAGCTCACCGGGACAGGGGCCTTATGGCTACACCTTC.

The chain is built from TRBV5-1 and TRBJ2-5; the D is unclear. The germline gives CDR1 SGHRS, CDR2 YFSETQ. This CDR3 is built from 12 residues. V was shortened by 5 bases and J by 1 base, with 6 bases between the two germline ends. In DNA, the CDR3 is TGCGCCAGCAGTTTTAGCCAAGAGACCCAGTACTTC. This encodes CASSFSQETQYF.

In this sample, this clone turned up once. The rearrangement uses TRBV19 and TRBJ1-5; TRBD1 aligns across 7 bases. In germline, CDR1 is LNHDA, CDR2 SQIVND (reference sequence). The CDR3 has 12 amino acids. The J segment lost 6 bases and the V segment lost 7 bases, leaving 3 bases of the junction unmatched. DNA for the CDR3: TGTGCCAGTACCCCAGGGGGTCAGCCCCAGCATTTT. It encodes CASTPGGQPQHF.

The chain's CDR3 is CASSPAGGLMNTEAFF. The CDR3 coding sequence is TGTGCCAGCAGCCCCGCGGGGGGCCTCATGAACACTGAAGCTTTCTTT. This chain uses TRBV28 with TRBJ1-1; a possible D gene is TRBD1 (6 bases). CDR3 length: 16 residues. Trimming left V 6 bases short and J 0 bases short, with 17 bases between. The germline gives CDR1 MDHEN, CDR2 SYDVKM.

The V gene is TRBV11-2, the J gene TRBJ1-6; a weak D match, TRBD1 (5 bases). The CDR3 is 14 residues long. Germline V gene sequence: CDR1 SGHAT, CDR2 FQNNGV. With 2 bases removed from V and 7 bases from J, the gap between germline ends came to 9 bases. CDR3 sequence: CASSLWTNNSPLHF. Written as DNA, the CDR3 is TGTGCCAGCAGCTTATGGACAAACAATTCACCCCTCCACTTT.

The rearrangement links TRBV28 to TRBJ1-2; the match to TRBD1 covers 9 bases. CDR1 is MDHEN and CDR2 is SYDVKM in the germline V gene. J gave up 7 bases and V 6 bases, and 9 bases lay outside the gene matches. This CDR3 has 14 residues. The CDR3 DNA reads TGTGCCAGCAGCAGTGGGGGACAGGGACGTGGCTACACCTTC. Its protein product is CASSSGGQGRGYTF.

This clone was seen once. The V and J genes are TRBV5-1 and TRBJ1-2; D is unresolved. The CDR3 loop spans 14 amino acids. The V end lost 3 bases, the J end lost 4 bases, and 13 bases lay between the germline ends. Germline loops: CDR1 SGHRS, CDR2 YFSETQ. The CDR3 bases are TGCGCCAGCAGCTCCAGCCCGGGCCCCTATGGCTACACCTTC. Encoded protein: CASSSSPGPYGYTF.

Only a few counts were recorded for this clone. The chain links TRBV27 to TRBJ1-2; possibly TRBD1 for D (5 bases). The CDR3 runs 13 residues. CDR1 and CDR2 (germline): MNHEY, SMNVEV (reference sequence). V gave up 4 bases and J gave up 8 bases, with 14 bases separating them. CDR3 DNA: TGTGCCAGCAGTTGGGGGGGTGATGGAGGCTACACCTTC. This codes for CASSWGGDGGYTF.

The chain carries TRBV20-1 and TRBJ1-2; D is perhaps TRBD1 (5 bases). Germline V CDR1 and CDR2: DFQATT, SNEGSKA (reference sequence). Trimming removed 3 bases at V and 4 bases at J, with 12 bases between. This CDR3 comprises 13 residues. DNA for the CDR3: TGCAGTGCTAGTGAAGGGGCGGTCTATGGCTACACCTTC. As protein: CSASEGAVYGYTF.

This chain links TRBV14 with TRBJ1-1, with a possible D match to TRBD1 (6 bases). Trimming shortened V by 4 bases and J by 1 base, and 16 bases separated the two germline ends. From germline, CDR1 is SGHDN and CDR2 FVKESK. This CDR3 contains 16 residues. The CDR3: CASSLLQGLGNTEAFF. CDR3 bases: TGTGCCAGCAGCCTCTTACAGGGTCTGGGGAACACTGAAGCTTTCTTT. The variable domain in full, with the rest retrieved from reference TRBV14 and TRBJ1-1, is EAGVTQFPSHSVIEKGQTVTLRCDPISGHDNLYWYRRVMGKEIKFLLHFVKESKQDESGMPNNRFLAERTGGTYSTLKVQPAELEDSGVYFCASSLLQGLGNTEAFFGQGTRLTVV.

The chain carries TRBV19 and TRBJ2-2; the match to TRBD2 covers 15 bases. The V and J ends lost 3 bases and 0 bases, in that order; junction bases with no gene match: 2. The CDR3 is made up of 18 amino acids. The germline V gene encodes CDR1 LNHDA and CDR2 SQIVND (reference sequence). In DNA, the CDR3 is TGTGCCAGTAGTATCGGACTAGCGGGAGGGGCGAACACCGGGGAGCTGTTTTTT. It is translated as CASSIGLAGGANTGELFF.